Below, 9 T cell receptor beta chains from the same sample are listed, as sequenced in a study of blood T cells in healthy people across ages. Together with a sample-barcoded 5' primer, a J-beta primer mix was included in a second PCR lasting roughly 6 to 12 cycles. TCRdb redid the calling of the 5' RACE reads with MiXCR, one entry per CDR3 protein. This sample has 1 million or so distinct CDR3 sequences, with more than 35% found just once. Sequenced sample: blood. The receptors derive from a woman between 55 and 75 years old in good health.

The chain couples TRBV21-1 to TRBJ2-1; no DNA check was done on the table's D call, TRBD1. TRBV21-1 corresponds to a pseudogene. The CDR3 is made up of 18 amino acids. The CDR3 reads CASSKGPPGTPTYNEQFF. CDR3 DNA sequence: TGTGCCAGCAGCAAAGGCCCCCCCGGGACGCCAACCTACAATGAGCAGTTCTTC.

This clonotype was seen a few times. The CDR3 DNA follows: TGTGCCAGCAGTTTTTTAGGCGGGAGAGGAGAGACCCAGTACTTC. The encoded protein is CASSFLGGRGETQYF. The rearrangement joins TRBV28 to TRBJ2-5; TRBD2 aligns across 7 bases. CDR3 length: 15 amino acids. Germline V CDR1 and CDR2: MDHEN, SYDVKM. V was pared by 3 bases and J by 4 bases, with 8 bases of the junction left unmatched.

The chain couples TRBV7-2 to TRBJ1-1; D gene uncertain. The CDR3 is 15 residues long. CDR1 and CDR2 (germline): SGHTA, FQGNSA. V gave up 0 bases and J gave up 0 bases, with 8 bases separating them. The CDR3 sequence is CASSLALQLNTEAFF. The CDR3 coding sequence is TGTGCCAGCAGCTTAGCGCTACAGCTGAACACTGAAGCTTTCTTT.

The chain joins TRBV6-6 to TRBJ1-6, with D hard to call. This CDR3 spans 13 amino acids. Germline-derived CDR1 and CDR2 are MNHNY and SVGAGI (reference sequence). Trimming left V 2 bases short and J 10 bases short, with 9 bases between. The CDR3 DNA reads TGTGCCAGCAGTTACGGGTTGGGCTCACCCCTCCACTTT. Protein sequence: CASSYGLGSPLHF.

The gene calls are TRBV4-2 and TRBJ2-1; 8 nucleotides match TRBD1. V lost 3 bases and J lost 4; bases outside the gene matches: 2. The V gene's germline CDR1 is LGHNA and CDR2 YNFKEQ. The length of the CDR3 is 14 residues. The CDR3 DNA is TGTGCCAGCAGCCAGGGACAGGAGTACAATGAGCAGTTCTTC. Protein sequence: CASSQGQEYNEQFF.

This clonotype was observed a few times. V usage is TRBV18 and J usage is TRBJ1-2; D uncertain. Germline V gene lookup returns CDR1 KGHSH and CDR2 LQKENI. V lost 3 bases and J lost 0, with 14 bases in between. CDR3 length: 16 residues. The CDR3 reads CASSPLLWAANYGYTF. DNA of the CDR3: TGTGCCAGCTCACCCTTATTGTGGGCGGCTAACTATGGCTACACCTTC.

The chain joins TRBV28 to TRBJ1-1, with D possibly being TRBD1 (5 bases). The length of the CDR3 is 15 residues. V lost 3 bases and J lost 1, with 12 bases in between. Germline V gives CDR1 MDHEN, CDR2 SYDVKM. For the CDR3, the DNA is TGTGCCAGCAGTTTTGGGGGTTTAAAGAACACTGAAGCTTTCTTT. Amino acids: CASSFGGLKNTEAFF. The full variable domain, completed using reference TRBV28 and TRBJ1-1, is DVKVTQSSRYLVKRTGEKVFLECVQDMDHENMFWYRQDPGLGLRLIYFSYDVKMKEKGDIPEGYSVSREKKERFSLILESASTNQTSMYLCASSFGGLKNTEAFFGQGTRLTVV.

This clonotype was counted between two and nine times. The chain joins TRBV27 to TRBJ2-5; TRBD2 agrees at 11 bases. CDR1 is MNHEY and CDR2 is SMNVEV in the germline V gene (reference sequence). The junction had 10 bases not matched to a gene; V was cut back by 5 bases and J by 5 bases. This CDR3 is built from 16 residues. The CDR3: CASSPLAGGPYETQYF. CDR3 coding DNA: TGTGCCAGCAGTCCCTTAGCGGGAGGGCCGTACGAGACCCAGTACTTC.

This clonotype was seen at least ten times. This chain connects TRBV4-2 to TRBJ2-1; TRBD1 might be the D (6 bases). The V and J ends lost 1 base and 9 bases respectively, with 10 bases between them. In germline, CDR1 is LGHNA, CDR2 YNFKEQ. The CDR3 runs to 13 residues. The DNA for the CDR3 is TGTGCCAGCAGCCAAGTTCAAGGGGGTGAGCAGTTCTTC. Amino acid sequence: CASSQVQGGEQFF.